The clone carrying this T cell receptor (beta chain) was observed a handful of times. Time point of the sample: pre-sensitization, week 0. Specified treatment: therapeutic diphenylcyclopropenone sensitization with weekly scalp DPC. Ahead of each patch test application, blood was drawn. Non-pregnant alopecia patients aged 18 to 70, suitable for DPC therapy. The data were obtained in a study of human T cells and chemical hapten exposure. Study-level background: Patch testing placed 0.01% DPC on the upper back, with readings at 6 days.

Within the library, unique molecular identifiers were attached to each individual cDNA molecule. In TCRdb, the RACE reads were re-called with MiXCR into one record per CDR3 protein. The repertoire includes approximately 180,000 distinct CDR3 sequences, 25% to 35% of them detected once, and approximately 3% sits in the top ten. This CDR3 region has 11 residues. V gave up 1 base and J gave up 8 bases, with 4 bases separating them. Germline V CDR1 and CDR2: SGDLS, YYNGEE. Source: whole blood, taken in connection with sensitization to the hapten diphenylcyclopropenone (DPC). V and J are TRBV9 and TRBJ2-1; D gene ambiguous. The source is a woman aged 25 to 39 with alopecia areata. Some clones in this sample may be carry-over from other donors' samples. CDR3 sequence reads: CASSVNHEQFF. In nucleotides, the CDR3 is TGTGCCAGCAGCGTAAATCATGAGCAGTTCTTC.